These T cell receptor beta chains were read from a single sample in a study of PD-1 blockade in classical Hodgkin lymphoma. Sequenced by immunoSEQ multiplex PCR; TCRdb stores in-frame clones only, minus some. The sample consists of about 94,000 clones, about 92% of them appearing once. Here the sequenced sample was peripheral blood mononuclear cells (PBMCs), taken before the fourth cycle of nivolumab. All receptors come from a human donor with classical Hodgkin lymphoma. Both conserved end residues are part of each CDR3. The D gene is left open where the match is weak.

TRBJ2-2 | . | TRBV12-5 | CASGLVGRGTLTGELFF
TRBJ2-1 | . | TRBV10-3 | CATGGSFGNEQFF
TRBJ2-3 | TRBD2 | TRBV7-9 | CASSHFSGRAPDTQYF
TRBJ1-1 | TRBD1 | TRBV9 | CASSLGTGMNTEAFF
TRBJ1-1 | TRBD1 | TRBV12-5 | CAEQAGTVGNTEAFF
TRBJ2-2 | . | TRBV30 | CASGELFF
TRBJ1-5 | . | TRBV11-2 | CASSPLAGPSNQPQHF
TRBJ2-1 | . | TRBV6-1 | CASGWTAYNEQFF
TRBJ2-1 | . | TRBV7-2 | CASSKGAYNEQFF
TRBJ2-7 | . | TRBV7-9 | CASSFAGAAYEQYF
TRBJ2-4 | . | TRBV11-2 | CASSPLERTPIAKNIQYF
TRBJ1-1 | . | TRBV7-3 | CASSVNMNTEAFF
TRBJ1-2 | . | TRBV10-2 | CASSDGVNYGYTF
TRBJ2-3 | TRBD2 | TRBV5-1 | CASGKQTSVTDTQYF
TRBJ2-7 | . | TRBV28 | CASRQGPEQYF
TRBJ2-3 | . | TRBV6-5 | CASSSAGFSRTDTQYF
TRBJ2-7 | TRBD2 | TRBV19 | CASSWDTSGSYEQYF
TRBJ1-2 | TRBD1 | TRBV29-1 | CSVVGTVSFYGYTF
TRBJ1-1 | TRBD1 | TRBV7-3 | CASSLDRVNTEAFF
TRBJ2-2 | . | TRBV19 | CASSHNTGELFF
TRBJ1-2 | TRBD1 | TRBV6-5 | CASSFTGDYGYTF
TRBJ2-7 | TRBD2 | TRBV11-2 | CASSSAGTSDEQYF
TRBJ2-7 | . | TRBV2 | CASSEDRLEMGYEQYF
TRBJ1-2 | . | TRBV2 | CASSVGRAEYGYTF
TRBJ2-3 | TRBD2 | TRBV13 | CASSMLAVTSDTQYF
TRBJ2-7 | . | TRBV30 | CAWSVGDFLPYEQYF
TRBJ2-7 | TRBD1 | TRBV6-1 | CASILGQGDSYEQYF
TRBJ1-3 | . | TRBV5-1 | CASSLAEQFGNTIYF
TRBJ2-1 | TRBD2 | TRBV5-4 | CASSLDLAGGNEQFF
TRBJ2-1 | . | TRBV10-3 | CAICPSLYNEQFF
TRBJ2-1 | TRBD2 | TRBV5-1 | CASTLSPGGRAFF
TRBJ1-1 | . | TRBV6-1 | CASSEEGRLMNTEAFF
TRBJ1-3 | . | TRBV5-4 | CASSLGPGRAPGNTIYF
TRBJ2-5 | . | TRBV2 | CASSESRSDLKETQYF
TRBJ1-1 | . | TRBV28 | CASSLGREGEAFF
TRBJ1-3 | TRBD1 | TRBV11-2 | CASSLRTGTGNTIYF
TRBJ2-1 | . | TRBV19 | CASNPRDGAGFYNEQFF
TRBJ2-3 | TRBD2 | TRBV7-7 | CASSLAGVSTDTQYF
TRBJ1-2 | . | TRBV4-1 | CASSQALVYGYTF
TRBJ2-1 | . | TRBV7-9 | CASSESGRGDEQFF
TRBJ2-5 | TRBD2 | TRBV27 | CASSPPGLKETQYF
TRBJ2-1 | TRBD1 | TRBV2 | CASSSQGAEPYNEQFF
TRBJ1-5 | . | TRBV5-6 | CASSLGLGAGSGQPQHF
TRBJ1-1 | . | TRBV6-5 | CASSRASGGTEAFF
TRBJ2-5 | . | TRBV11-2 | CASSPGTRQETQYF
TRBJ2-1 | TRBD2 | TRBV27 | CASSLSLLAAPRPAGEFF
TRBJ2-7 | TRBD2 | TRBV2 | CASSELSGRAAYEQYF
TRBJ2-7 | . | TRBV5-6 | CASSSGRHPSEQYF